The rows below give T cell receptor beta chains drawn from one sample of a study of blood T cell repertoires in COVID-19. The data were produced by immunoSEQ multiplex PCR, yet TCRdb's version contains in-frame clones alone and is incomplete. The profile covers approximately 53,000 clones, with approximately 83% appearing a single time and 16% taken by the ten largest. Sequencing input: peripheral blood. These receptors all stem from a man aged 40-55 years with acute or convalescent COVID-19. Each CDR3 is given with its conserved first and last residue. The D gene is left open where the match is weak. Clone size is not always given. Where it is, it says once, few, many or a class for expanded clones.

clone_size: NA
v_call: TRBV6-5
d_call: TRBD2
j_call: TRBJ2-4
cdr3_aa: CATRTSGDVKNIQYF
cdr3_nt: TGTGCCACCCGAACTAGCGGGGATGTAAAAAACATTCAGTACTTC

clone_size: NA
v_call: TRBV2
d_call: TRBD1
j_call: TRBJ2-5
cdr3_aa: CASSLFEAGGETQYF
cdr3_nt: TGTGCCAGCAGTTTGTTTGAGGCAGGGGGAGAGACCCAGTACTTC

clone_size: NA
v_call: TRBV24-1
d_call: NA
j_call: TRBJ2-1
cdr3_aa: CATSERQVNNEQFF
cdr3_nt: TGTGCCACCAGTGAACGACAGGTCAACAATGAGCAGTTCTTC

clone_size: NA
v_call: TRBV24-1
d_call: NA
j_call: TRBJ1-1
cdr3_aa: CATSSGGAVEAFF
cdr3_nt: TGTGCCACCAGTTCTGGGGGGGCGGTTGAAGCTTTCTTT

clone_size: NA
v_call: TRBV11-2
d_call: NA
j_call: TRBJ1-4
cdr3_aa: CASSFSSSNEKLFF
cdr3_nt: TGTGCCAGCAGCTTTTCCTCGTCTAATGAAAAACTGTTTTTT

clone_size: NA
v_call: TRBV6-4
d_call: TRBD2
j_call: TRBJ2-3
cdr3_aa: CASSLAGGTPTDTQYF
cdr3_nt: TGTGCCAGCAGCCTAGCGGGAGGGACTCCCACAGATACGCAGTATTTT

clone_size: NA
v_call: TRBV7-2
d_call: NA
j_call: TRBJ1-1
cdr3_aa: CASSTGQSNTEAFF
cdr3_nt: TGTGCCAGCAGCACCGGACAGAGCAACACTGAAGCTTTCTTT

clone_size: NA
v_call: TRBV7-9
d_call: NA
j_call: TRBJ2-6
cdr3_aa: CASSLIGSGANVLTF
cdr3_nt: TGTGCCAGCAGCTTAATCGGCTCTGGGGCCAACGTCCTGACTTTC

clone_size: NA
v_call: TRBV5-1
d_call: NA
j_call: TRBJ2-7
cdr3_aa: CASSLEAAYEQYF
cdr3_nt: TGCGCCAGCAGCTTGGAGGCGGCCTACGAGCAGTACTTC

clone_size: NA
v_call: TRBV5-1
d_call: NA
j_call: TRBJ1-6
cdr3_aa: CASSAQGDNSPLHF
cdr3_nt: TGCGCCAGCAGCGCACAGGGAGATAATTCACCCCTCCACTTT

clone_size: NA
v_call: TRBV18
d_call: NA
j_call: TRBJ1-4
cdr3_aa: CASSPPYGANEKLFF
cdr3_nt: TGTGCCAGCTCACCACCGTACGGGGCTAATGAAAAACTGTTTTTT

clone_size: NA
v_call: TRBV10-2
d_call: TRBD1
j_call: TRBJ1-1
cdr3_aa: CASSSRDSWNTEAFF
cdr3_nt: TGCGCCAGCAGCAGTAGGGACAGTTGGAACACTGAAGCTTTCTTT

clone_size: NA
v_call: TRBV10-3
d_call: NA
j_call: TRBJ1-1
cdr3_aa: CAISDFGTPNTEAFF
cdr3_nt: TGTGCCATCAGTGACTTCGGGACACCTAACACTGAAGCTTTCTTT

clone_size: NA
v_call: TRBV5-1
d_call: TRBD2
j_call: TRBJ2-5
cdr3_aa: CASSPPGLLQETQYF
cdr3_nt: TGCGCCAGCAGCCCCCCGGGACTACTACAAGAGACCCAGTACTTC

clone_size: NA
v_call: TRBV10-3
d_call: NA
j_call: TRBJ2-2
cdr3_aa: CAIVRENTGELFF
cdr3_nt: TGTGCCATCGTCAGGGAGAACACCGGGGAGCTGTTTTTT

clone_size: NA
v_call: TRBV5-4
d_call: NA
j_call: TRBJ1-4
cdr3_aa: CASSLAGGGRATNEKLFF
cdr3_nt: TGTGCCAGCAGCTTGGCCGGGGGTGGGAGAGCAACTAATGAAAAACTGTTTTTT

clone_size: once
v_call: TRBV10-3
d_call: NA
j_call: TRBJ1-1
cdr3_aa: CAIRGGSASAFF
cdr3_nt: TGTGCCATCAGAGGGGGTAGCGCTTCGGCTTTCTTT

clone_size: NA
v_call: TRBV5-4
d_call: NA
j_call: TRBJ2-2
cdr3_aa: CASSPRSGRGTGELFF
cdr3_nt: TGTGCCAGCAGCCCCCGCTCCGGGAGAGGCACCGGGGAGCTGTTTTTT

clone_size: NA
v_call: TRBV6-1
d_call: TRBD1
j_call: TRBJ1-6
cdr3_aa: CASSEIGTGRRSPLHF
cdr3_nt: TGTGCCAGCAGTGAGATCGGGACAGGCCGGCGGTCACCCCTCCACTTT

clone_size: NA
v_call: TRBV6-5
d_call: TRBD1
j_call: TRBJ1-1
cdr3_aa: CASSTDRAAFF
cdr3_nt: TGTGCCAGCAGTACGGACAGGGCGGCTTTCTTT

clone_size: NA
v_call: TRBV10-2
d_call: NA
j_call: TRBJ2-6
cdr3_aa: CASRPTGSSGANVLTF
cdr3_nt: TGCGCCAGCAGACCTACAGGTAGCTCTGGGGCCAACGTCCTGACTTTC

clone_size: NA
v_call: TRBV6-5
d_call: NA
j_call: TRBJ1-1
cdr3_aa: CASRGSGTTNTEAFF
cdr3_nt: TGTGCCAGCAGGGGGTCCGGGACAACGAACACTGAAGCTTTCTTT

clone_size: NA
v_call: TRBV7-2
d_call: NA
j_call: TRBJ1-2
cdr3_aa: CASSLSPEDYGYTF
cdr3_nt: TGTGCCAGCAGCTTATCACCAGAGGACTATGGCTACACCTTC

clone_size: NA
v_call: TRBV6-6
d_call: TRBD2
j_call: TRBJ2-1
cdr3_aa: CESREGPSYNEQFF
cdr3_nt: TGTGAGTCACGGGAGGGCCCCTCTTACAATGAGCAGTTCTTC

clone_size: NA
v_call: TRBV24-1
d_call: TRBD1
j_call: TRBJ1-2
cdr3_aa: CATGEGARGGYTF
cdr3_nt: TGTGCCACCGGTGAGGGGGCCCGCGGGGGCTACACCTTC

clone_size: few
v_call: TRBV27
d_call: TRBD1
j_call: TRBJ1-1
cdr3_aa: CASSLAGGGTEAFF
cdr3_nt: TGTGCCAGCAGTTTAGCAGGGGGTGGTACTGAAGCTTTCTTT

clone_size: NA
v_call: TRBV27
d_call: NA
j_call: TRBJ2-7
cdr3_aa: CASSVGRGEQYF
cdr3_nt: TGTGCCAGCAGTGTCGGGAGAGGCGAGCAGTACTTC

clone_size: NA
v_call: TRBV18
d_call: NA
j_call: TRBJ1-1
cdr3_aa: CASSPPQSNTEAFF
cdr3_nt: TGTGCCAGCTCACCACCCCAGTCTAACACTGAAGCTTTCTTT

clone_size: NA
v_call: TRBV5-1
d_call: TRBD1
j_call: TRBJ1-6
cdr3_aa: CASSQDLGGGSPLHF
cdr3_nt: TGCGCCAGCAGTCAGGATCTAGGGGGCGGATCACCCCTCCACTTT

clone_size: NA
v_call: TRBV25-1
d_call: NA
j_call: TRBJ2-7
cdr3_aa: CASSVTHSGEQYF
cdr3_nt: TGTGCCAGCAGTGTAACCCACTCCGGCGAGCAGTACTTC

clone_size: NA
v_call: TRBV5-1
d_call: TRBD1
j_call: TRBJ1-6
cdr3_aa: CASSPGQGTYNSPLHF
cdr3_nt: TGCGCCAGCAGCCCTGGACAGGGGACCTATAATTCACCCCTCCACTTT

clone_size: NA
v_call: TRBV30
d_call: TRBD1
j_call: TRBJ1-1
cdr3_aa: CAWSAGGNTEAFF
cdr3_nt: TGTGCCTGGAGTGCAGGGGGGAACACTGAAGCTTTCTTT

clone_size: NA
v_call: TRBV9
d_call: NA
j_call: TRBJ1-1
cdr3_aa: CASSPTHGANTEAFF
cdr3_nt: TGTGCCAGCAGCCCCACCCATGGGGCGAACACTGAAGCTTTCTTT

clone_size: NA
v_call: TRBV3-1/TRBV3-2
d_call: NA
j_call: TRBJ1-2
cdr3_aa: CASSPGIHYGYTF
cdr3_nt: TGTGCCAGCAGCCCGGGGATCCACTATGGCTACACCTTC

clone_size: NA
v_call: TRBV5-6
d_call: NA
j_call: TRBJ1-5
cdr3_aa: CASSSRGGAGAFGNQPQHF
cdr3_nt: TGTGCCAGCAGCTCCCGAGGGGGTGCGGGGGCGTTCGGCAATCAGCCCCAGCATTTT

clone_size: NA
v_call: TRBV30
d_call: NA
j_call: TRBJ2-3
cdr3_aa: CAWSAESASTQYF
cdr3_nt: TGTGCCTGGAGTGCGGAGTCAGCGAGTACGCAGTATTTT

clone_size: NA
v_call: TRBV10-3
d_call: TRBD1
j_call: TRBJ2-1
cdr3_aa: CATTGANEQFF
cdr3_nt: TGTGCCACCACAGGGGCCAATGAGCAGTTCTTC

clone_size: NA
v_call: TRBV7-9
d_call: NA
j_call: TRBJ1-5
cdr3_aa: CASSLGSQPQHF
cdr3_nt: TGTGCCAGCAGCTTAGGGAGTCAGCCCCAGCATTTT

clone_size: NA
v_call: TRBV12-1
d_call: NA
j_call: TRBJ1-2
cdr3_aa: CASSLQGYGYTF
cdr3_nt: TGTGCCAGCAGCTTACAGGGATATGGCTACACCTTC

clone_size: NA
v_call: TRBV6-1
d_call: NA
j_call: TRBJ2-7
cdr3_aa: CASSEPSYYEQYF
cdr3_nt: TGTGCCAGCAGTGAACCCAGTTACTACGAGCAGTACTTC

clone_size: NA
v_call: TRBV3-1/TRBV3-2
d_call: TRBD1
j_call: TRBJ2-3
cdr3_aa: CASSLIQGTDTQYF
cdr3_nt: TGTGCCAGCAGCCTTATACAGGGGACAGATACGCAGTATTTT

clone_size: NA
v_call: TRBV28
d_call: NA
j_call: TRBJ1-5
cdr3_aa: CASRVFGVRGNQPQHF
cdr3_nt: TGTGCCAGCAGGGTATTTGGGGTCAGGGGCAATCAGCCCCAGCATTTT

clone_size: NA
v_call: TRBV7-8
d_call: NA
j_call: TRBJ2-6
cdr3_aa: CASSLGGSGANVLTF
cdr3_nt: TGTGCCAGCAGCCTCGGAGGCTCCGGGGCCAACGTCCTGACTTTC

clone_size: once
v_call: TRBV5-1
d_call: NA
j_call: TRBJ1-3
cdr3_aa: CASSLQGITGNTIYF
cdr3_nt: TGCGCCAGCAGCTTGCAGGGGATAACTGGAAACACCATATATTTT

clone_size: NA
v_call: TRBV19
d_call: NA
j_call: TRBJ1-1
cdr3_aa: CASSRGELMNTEAFF
cdr3_nt: TGTGCCAGTAGCCGTGGGGAGCTGATGAACACTGAAGCTTTCTTT